This T cell receptor (beta chain) was captured by sequencing in a study of monozygotic twins with inflammatory bowel disease. Regarding the study as a whole: People with IBD had fewer clonotypes in common with others than healthy twins did, especially with disease activity.

Notes on this clonotype: Its antigen is as yet unknown.

The team made cDNA by running eight separate reactions for each sample. Nested amplification of TCRalpha and TCRbeta cDNA involved two PCRs of roughly 16 and 10 cycles. No DNA is given; TCRdb re-called the 5' RACE reads and lists each CDR3 protein once. The sample features 110,000 or so distinct CDR3 sequences, with around 11% in its top ten. The receptor comes from a human donor with ulcerative colitis or Crohn's disease, or a healthy co-twin of an affected twin (not recorded which). The sample consisted of blood.

The CDR3 protein is CASSLAGDGSHTIYF. The V and J genes are TRBV11-3 and TRBJ1-3; the D call of TRBD1 rests on TCRdb alone, since no DNA is present to check it. The CDR3 sequence is 15 residues long. CDR1 is SGHNT, CDR2 YENEEA, per germline.